One and the same sample provided the 8 T cell receptor beta chains below, sequenced in a study of blood T cell repertoires in COVID-19. Clones were read by immunoSEQ multiplex PCR, and TCRdb kept only the in-frame ones, dropping some. The sample consists of 250,000 or so clones, about four fifths of them appearing once. The source material was peripheral blood. All receptors derive from a woman in her seventies with acute or convalescent COVID-19.

The rearrangement uses TRBV4-3 and TRBJ1-2, with 12 bases fitting TRBD1. CDR1 LGHNA and CDR2 YSLEER come from the germline V gene. V gave up 4 bases and J gave up 0 bases; unmatched junction bases: 9. The CDR3 totals 18 residues. The CDR3 region is CASSPAGTGGQANYGYTF. The CDR3 DNA sequence: TGCGCCAGCAGCCCCGCCGGGACAGGGGGCCAAGCTAACTATGGCTACACCTTC.

This chain links TRBV3-1 (or the pseudogene TRBV3-2) with TRBJ2-7; 10 bases fit TRBD2. Germline CDR1 and CDR2: LGHDT and YNNKEL (reference sequence). Trimming cost V 0 bases and J 6 bases; bases outside gene matches: 2. This CDR3 has 14 residues. The CDR3 region has the DNA TGTGCCAGCAGCCAAGACGGACTAGCGGCCGAGCAGTACTTC. Translation gives CASSQDGLAAEQYF.

This clone was picked up a small number of times. The chain combines TRBV5-5 with TRBJ1-5; D ambiguous. CDR3 length: 14 amino acids. Germline CDR1 and CDR2: SGHKS and YYEKEE (reference sequence). Trimming took off 0 bases at V and 7 bases at J, with 11 bases between the two ends. The CDR3 reads CASSLAPWEQPQHF. CDR3 bases: TGTGCCAGCAGCTTGGCCCCTTGGGAGCAGCCCCAGCATTTT.

V usage is TRBV11-3 and J usage is TRBJ1-3; no definite D call. Germline assignment: CDR1 SGHNT and CDR2 YENEEA. The CDR3 runs 12 residues. CDR3 sequence: CGKLDSGNTIYF. The CDR3 nucleotides read TGTGGAAAGCTTGACTCTGGAAACACCATATATTTT.

The rearrangement joins TRBV5-6 to TRBJ1-5; TRBD1 aligns across 9 bases. The ends lost 0 bases at V and 4 bases at J; junction bases unmatched: 2. The germline gives CDR1 SGHDT, CDR2 YYEEEE. The CDR3 consists of 15 residues. CDR3 residues: CASSLGGQGNQPQHF. CDR3 in DNA: TGTGCCAGCAGCTTGGGTGGACAGGGGAATCAGCCCCAGCATTTT.

The rearrangement joins TRBV3-1 (or the pseudogene TRBV3-2) to TRBJ1-5; 8 bases fit TRBD1. V lost 1 base, J lost 9 bases, and 5 bases stayed unmatched. The CDR3 consists of 14 residues. Germline lookup yields CDR1 LGHDT and CDR2 YNNKEL (reference sequence). In DNA, the CDR3 is TGTGCCAGCAGCCAAGGGTCAGGGGGCAGGCCCCAGCATTTT. Translating gives CASSQGSGGRPQHF.

The chain employs TRBV27 and TRBJ2-1; the match to TRBD1 covers 8 bases. The CDR3 is made up of 15 amino acids. Germline V gene sequence: CDR1 MNHEY, CDR2 SMNVEV (reference sequence). The V segment lost 4 bases and the J segment 3 bases; nucleotides outside the gene matches: 5. CDR3 bases: TGTGCCAGCAGTTCCCGGACAGGGTTCTACAATGAGCAGTTCTTC. Its protein product is CASSSRTGFYNEQFF.

The rearrangement links TRBV7-2 to TRBJ1-1, with unresolved D. The CDR3 consists of 13 residues. Between the trimmed V and J ends, which lost 7 bases and 2 bases, there was a span of 11 bases. CDR1 and CDR2 (germline): SGHTA, FQGNSA. The CDR3 region is CASIHGGNTEAFF. CDR3 in DNA: TGTGCCAGCATCCACGGCGGAAACACTGAAGCTTTCTTT.